These 5 T cell receptor beta chains share one sample of origin, sequenced in a study of control samples from healthy donors and cancer patients. Only in-frame clones appear in the TCRdb table, and some are missing; sequencing was by immunoSEQ multiplex PCR. The sample records around 170,000 clones, almost 90% being singletons. The material sequenced was blood. These receptors were collected from a woman aged 25 to 39 in good health.

V gene TRBV2 combines with J gene TRBJ1-2; D uncertain. Trimming removed 2 bases at V and 4 bases at J, with 17 bases between. Germline V gene lookup returns CDR1 SNHLY and CDR2 FYNNEI. The CDR3 loop spans 16 amino acids. The CDR3 here is CASSESRRVVGYGYTF. CDR3 DNA: TGTGCCAGCAGTGAAAGTAGAAGGGTGGTGGGCTATGGCTACACCTTC. Full variable domain (missing parts from reference TRBV2 and TRBJ1-2): EPEVTQTPSHQVTQMGQEVILRCVPISNHLYFYWYRQILGQKVEFLVSFYNNEISEKSEIFDDQFSVERPDGSNFTLKIRSTKLEDSAMYFCASSESRRVVGYGYTFGSGTRLTVV.

The genes are TRBV18 and TRBJ1-4; D is ambiguous. The CDR3 extends over 15 amino acids. From germline, CDR1 is KGHSH and CDR2 LQKENI. The V gene lost 5 bases and the J gene lost 4 bases, with 14 bases spanning the gap. The CDR3 is CASSSKAEFNEKLFF. CDR3 sequence (DNA): TGTGCCAGCTCATCTAAGGCAGAGTTTAATGAAAAACTGTTTTTT.

This rearrangement joins TRBV29-1 to TRBJ1-1; TRBD1 aligns across 10 bases. Germline V CDR1 and CDR2: SQVTM, ANQGSEA. Losses at the gene ends were 7 bases for V and 5 bases for J; bases not matched to a gene: 4. The CDR3 is made up of 12 amino acids. The CDR3 DNA reads TGCAGCGGACAGGGGGCTTGGACTGAAGCTTTCTTT. Translated: CSGQGAWTEAFF.

The chain combines TRBV28 with TRBJ1-4; TRBD1 matches 7 bases. V was pared by 7 bases and J by 2 bases, with 4 bases of the junction left unmatched. The CDR3 totals 14 residues. Germline CDR1 reads MDHEN; CDR2 reads SYDVKM. CDR3 residues: CASTLRGTNEKLFF. The CDR3 coding sequence is TGTGCCAGCACCCTCAGGGGGACTAATGAAAAACTGTTTTTT.

DNA of the CDR3: TGTGCCAGCAGTCACAACCGGGCCCCGGAGACCCAGTACTTC. Protein product: CASSHNRAPETQYF. The genes are TRBV6-2 or TRBV6-3 and TRBJ2-5; no definite D call. This CDR3 spans 14 amino acids. In germline, CDR1 is MNHEY, CDR2 SVGEGT. V dropped 5 bases and J dropped 5 bases, with 15 bases sitting between them.